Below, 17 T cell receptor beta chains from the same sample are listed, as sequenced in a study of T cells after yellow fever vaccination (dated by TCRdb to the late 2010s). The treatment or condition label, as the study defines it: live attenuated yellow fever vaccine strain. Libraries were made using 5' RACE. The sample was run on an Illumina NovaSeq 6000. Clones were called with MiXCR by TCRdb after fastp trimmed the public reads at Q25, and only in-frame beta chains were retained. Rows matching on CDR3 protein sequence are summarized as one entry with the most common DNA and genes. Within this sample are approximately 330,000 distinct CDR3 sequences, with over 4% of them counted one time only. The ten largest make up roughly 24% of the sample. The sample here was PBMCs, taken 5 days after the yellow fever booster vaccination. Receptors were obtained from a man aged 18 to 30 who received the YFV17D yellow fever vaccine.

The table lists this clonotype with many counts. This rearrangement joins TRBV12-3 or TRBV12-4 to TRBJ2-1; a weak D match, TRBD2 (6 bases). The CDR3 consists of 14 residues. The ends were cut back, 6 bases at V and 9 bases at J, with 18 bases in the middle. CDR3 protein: CASRLTGLSSEQFF. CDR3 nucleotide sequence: TGTGCCAGCAGATTAACGGGACTTTCCTCTGAGCAGTTCTTC.

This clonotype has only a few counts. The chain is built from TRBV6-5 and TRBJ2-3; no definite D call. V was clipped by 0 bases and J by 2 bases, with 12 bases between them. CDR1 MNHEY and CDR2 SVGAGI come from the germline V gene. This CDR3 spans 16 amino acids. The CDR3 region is CASSYSNLFLTDTQYF. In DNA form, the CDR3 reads TGTGCCAGCAGTTACTCAAACCTTTTCCTCACAGATACGCAGTATTTT.

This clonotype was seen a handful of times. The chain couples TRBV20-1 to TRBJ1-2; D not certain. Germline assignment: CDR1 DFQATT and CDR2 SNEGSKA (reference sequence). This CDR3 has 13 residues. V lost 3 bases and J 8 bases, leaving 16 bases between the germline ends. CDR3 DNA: TGCAGTGCTAGCGACGGAATTAATCGGGGCTACACCTTC. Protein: CSASDGINRGYTF.

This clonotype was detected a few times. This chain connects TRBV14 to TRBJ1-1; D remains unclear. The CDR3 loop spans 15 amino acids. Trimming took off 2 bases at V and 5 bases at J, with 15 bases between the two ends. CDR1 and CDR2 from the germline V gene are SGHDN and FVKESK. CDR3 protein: CASSQPPRVGTEAFF. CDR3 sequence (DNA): TGTGCCAGCAGCCAACCCCCTAGGGTGGGGACTGAAGCTTTCTTT. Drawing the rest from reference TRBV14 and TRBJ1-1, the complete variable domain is EAGVTQFPSHSVIEKGQTVTLRCDPISGHDNLYWYRRVMGKEIKFLLHFVKESKQDESGMPNNRFLAERTGGTYSTLKVQPAELEDSGVYFCASSQPPRVGTEAFFGQGTRLTVV.

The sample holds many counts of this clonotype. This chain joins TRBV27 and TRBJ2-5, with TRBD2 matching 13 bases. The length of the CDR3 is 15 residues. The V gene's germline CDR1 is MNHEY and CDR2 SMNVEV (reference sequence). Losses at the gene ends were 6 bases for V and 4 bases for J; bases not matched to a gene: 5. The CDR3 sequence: CASSMTSGGIETQYF. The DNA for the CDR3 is TGTGCCAGCAGCATGACTAGCGGGGGGATAGAGACCCAGTACTTC.

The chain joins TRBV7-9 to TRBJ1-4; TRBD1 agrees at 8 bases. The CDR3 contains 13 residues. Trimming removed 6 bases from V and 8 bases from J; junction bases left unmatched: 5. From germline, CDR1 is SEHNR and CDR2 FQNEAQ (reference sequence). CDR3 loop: CASRDRGPEKLFF. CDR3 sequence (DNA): TGTGCCAGCAGAGACAGGGGCCCCGAAAAACTGTTTTTT.

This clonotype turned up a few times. CDR3 DNA: TGTGCCAGCAGTTTCGGACTAGCGGGGTCCTTAGAGCAGTTCTTC. Translation gives CASSFGLAGSLEQFF. This rearrangement joins TRBV12-3 or TRBV12-4 to TRBJ2-1; TRBD2 agrees at 12 bases. The CDR3 length is 15 residues. V shed 3 bases and J 10 bases; nucleotides not matched to a gene: 7.

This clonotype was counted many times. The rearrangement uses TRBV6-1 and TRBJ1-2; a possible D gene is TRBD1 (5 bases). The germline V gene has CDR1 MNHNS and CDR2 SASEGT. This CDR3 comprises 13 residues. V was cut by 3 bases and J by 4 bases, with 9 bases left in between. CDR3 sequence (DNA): TGTGCCAGCAGTGACAGGGTGACCTATGGCTACACCTTC. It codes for CASSDRVTYGYTF.

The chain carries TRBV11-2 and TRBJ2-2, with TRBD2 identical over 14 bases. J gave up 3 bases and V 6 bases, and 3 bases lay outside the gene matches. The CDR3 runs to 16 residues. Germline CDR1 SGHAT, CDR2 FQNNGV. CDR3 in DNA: TGTGCCAGCAGAGAGACTAGCGGGGGGGACACCGGGGAGCTGTTTTTT. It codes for CASRETSGGDTGELFF.

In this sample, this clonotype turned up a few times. CDR3 DNA: TGTGCCAGCAGCTTGGTCGGGTACTACGAGCAGTACTTC. This sequence encodes CASSLVGYYEQYF. The gene calls are TRBV5-6 and TRBJ2-7; D is uncertain. Trimming cost V 0 bases and J 3 bases, with 7 bases left between them. The CDR3 is made up of 13 amino acids. Germline assignment: CDR1 SGHDT and CDR2 YYEEEE.

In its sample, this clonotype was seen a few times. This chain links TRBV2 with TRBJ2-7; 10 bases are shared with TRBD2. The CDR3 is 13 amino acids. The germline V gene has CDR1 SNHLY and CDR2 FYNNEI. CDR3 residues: CAGSGGAGDEQYV. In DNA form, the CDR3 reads TGTGCCGGCAGCGGGGGGGCCGGGGACGAGCAGTACGTC.

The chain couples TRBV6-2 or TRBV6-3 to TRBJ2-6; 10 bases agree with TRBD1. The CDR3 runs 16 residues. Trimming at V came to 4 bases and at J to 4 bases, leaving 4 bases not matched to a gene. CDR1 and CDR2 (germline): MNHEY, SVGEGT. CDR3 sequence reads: CASSWDRGSGANVLTF. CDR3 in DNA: TGTGCCAGCAGTTGGGACAGGGGCTCCGGGGCCAACGTCCTGACTTTC.

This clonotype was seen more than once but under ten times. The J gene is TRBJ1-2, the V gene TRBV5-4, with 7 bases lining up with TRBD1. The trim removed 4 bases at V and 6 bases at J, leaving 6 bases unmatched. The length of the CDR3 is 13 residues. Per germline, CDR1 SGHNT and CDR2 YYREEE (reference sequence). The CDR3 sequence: CASSHDRENGYTF. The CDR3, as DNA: TGTGCCAGCAGCCACGACAGGGAAAATGGCTACACCTTC.

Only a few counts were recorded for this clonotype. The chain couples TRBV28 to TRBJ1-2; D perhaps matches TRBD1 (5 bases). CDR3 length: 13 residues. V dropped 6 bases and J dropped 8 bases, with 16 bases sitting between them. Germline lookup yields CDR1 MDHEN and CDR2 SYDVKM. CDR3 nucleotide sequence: TGTGCCAGCAGAGACAGCCCCTTAGAAGGCTACACCTTC. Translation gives CASRDSPLEGYTF.

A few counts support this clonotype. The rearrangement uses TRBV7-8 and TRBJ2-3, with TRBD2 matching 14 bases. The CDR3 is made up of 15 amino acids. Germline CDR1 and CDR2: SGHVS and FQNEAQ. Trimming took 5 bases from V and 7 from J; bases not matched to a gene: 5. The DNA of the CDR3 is TGTGCCAGCAGCCCTGGGACTAGCGGGGGAAATACGCAGTATTTT. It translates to CASSPGTSGGNTQYF.

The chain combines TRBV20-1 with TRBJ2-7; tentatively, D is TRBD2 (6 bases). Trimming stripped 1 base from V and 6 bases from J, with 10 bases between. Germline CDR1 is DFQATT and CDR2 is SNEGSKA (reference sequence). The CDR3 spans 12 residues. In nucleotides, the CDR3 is TGCAGTGCTAGAGGGGCGGGGATCGAGCAGTACTTC. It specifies CSARGAGIEQYF.

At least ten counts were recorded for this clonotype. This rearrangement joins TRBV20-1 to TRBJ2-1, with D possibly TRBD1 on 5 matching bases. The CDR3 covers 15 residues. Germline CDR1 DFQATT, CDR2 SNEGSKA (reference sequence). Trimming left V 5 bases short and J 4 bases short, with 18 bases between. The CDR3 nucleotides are TGCAGTGCTCTGCCGCCAGGGTCAGTGTACAATGAGCAGTTCTTC. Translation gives CSALPPGSVYNEQFF.